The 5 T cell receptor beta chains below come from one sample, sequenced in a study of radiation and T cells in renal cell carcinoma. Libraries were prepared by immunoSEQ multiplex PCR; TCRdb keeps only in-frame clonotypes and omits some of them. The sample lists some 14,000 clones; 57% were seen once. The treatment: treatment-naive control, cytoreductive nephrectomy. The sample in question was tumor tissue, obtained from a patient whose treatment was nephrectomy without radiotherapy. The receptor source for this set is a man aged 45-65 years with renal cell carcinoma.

The CDR3 region is CASSQGTRRETQYF. DNA for the CDR3: TGTGCCAGCAGCCAAGGCACCAGGCGGGAGACCCAGTACTTC. The J gene is TRBJ2-5, the V gene TRBV4-2; D not certain. There are 14 residues in the CDR3. V was cut by 1 base and J by 5 bases, with 11 bases left in between. Germline V lookup: CDR1 LGHNA, CDR2 YNFKEQ.

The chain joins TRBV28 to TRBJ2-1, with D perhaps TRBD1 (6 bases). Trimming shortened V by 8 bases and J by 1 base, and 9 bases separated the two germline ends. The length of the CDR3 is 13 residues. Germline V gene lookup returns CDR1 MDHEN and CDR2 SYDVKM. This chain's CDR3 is CASRGGSYNEQFF. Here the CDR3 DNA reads TGTGCCAGCCGAGGGGGATCCTACAATGAGCAGTTCTTC.

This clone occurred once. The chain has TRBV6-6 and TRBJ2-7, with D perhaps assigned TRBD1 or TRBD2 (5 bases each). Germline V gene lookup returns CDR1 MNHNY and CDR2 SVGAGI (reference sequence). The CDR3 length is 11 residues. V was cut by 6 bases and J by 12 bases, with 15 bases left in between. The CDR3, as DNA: TGTGCCAGCAGGGGACCAAAATTTCTGTACTTC. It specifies CASRGPKFLYF.

The CDR3 DNA reads as TGCGCCAGCAGCGTGACAGCGGCGGGCACTGAAGCTTTCTTT. This gives the protein CASSVTAAGTEAFF. This sequence joins TRBV5-1 and TRBJ1-1; D possibly corresponds to TRBD1 (5 bases). Germline-derived CDR1 and CDR2 are SGHRS and YFSETQ. The CDR3 has 14 residues. Trimming pared 4 bases from V and 4 bases from J, leaving 14 bases between.

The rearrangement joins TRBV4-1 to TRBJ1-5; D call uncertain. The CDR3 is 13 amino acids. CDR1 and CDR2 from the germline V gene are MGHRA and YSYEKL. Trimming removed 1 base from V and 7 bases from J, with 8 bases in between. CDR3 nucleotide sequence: TGCGCCAGCAGCCAAGTGGGGTGGCAGCCCCAGCATTTT. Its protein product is CASSQVGWQPQHF.